These 5 T cell receptor beta chains share one sample of origin, sequenced in a study of beta chain features in type 1 diabetes. General study findings and limits: Within each of all four CD4+ subsets, Type 1 diabetes patients had TCRB CDR3s that were moderately but significantly shorter.

Of the isolated RNA, all was reverse transcribed, and so the sequenced material was expressed TCRB transcripts. TCRdb's copy holds only in-frame clones and misses some; the assay was immunoSEQ multiplex PCR. Here the sample spans 250,000 to 350,000 clones, roughly an eighth being singletons. These receptors are not linked to any known antigen. Sequences were obtained from naive CD4+ T cells from blood. All receptors derive from a man aged 30 to 45 with type 1 diabetes.

This clone was counted between two and nine times. Other nucleotide sequences in the sample specify the same CDR3. This chain links TRBV5-1 with TRBJ2-7; D is uncertain. This CDR3 is 14 amino acids long. The germline gives CDR1 SGHRS, CDR2 YFSETQ. Trimming shortened V by 0 bases and J by 0 bases, and 7 bases separated the two germline ends. CDR3 nucleotide sequence: TGCGCCAGCAGCTTGGTGGCAGTCTCCTACGAGCAGTACTTC. Protein sequence: CASSLVAVSYEQYF.

This clone was picked up a small number of times. V gene TRBV2 combines with J gene TRBJ1-2; D may be TRBD1 (6 bases). CDR3 length: 14 residues. Germline-derived CDR1 and CDR2 are SNHLY and FYNNEI. Trimming left V 0 bases short and J 8 bases short, with 13 bases between. The CDR3 DNA reads TGTGCCAGCAGTGAAGCCCACAGGGAAGGCGGCTACACCTTC. It yields the protein CASSEAHREGGYTF.

The chain combines TRBV28 with TRBJ2-5; D is undetermined. Germline V lookup: CDR1 MDHEN, CDR2 SYDVKM. Trimming pared 3 bases from V and 1 base from J, leaving 6 bases between. This CDR3 has 13 amino acids. CDR3 in amino acids: CASSFAVQETQYF. The CDR3 nucleotides read TGTGCCAGCAGTTTTGCGGTCCAAGAGACCCAGTACTTC.

The rearrangement links TRBV9 to TRBJ2-1; D remains unclear. This CDR3 is built from 15 residues. V lost 2 bases and J 0 bases, leaving 9 bases between the germline ends. Germline values: CDR1 SGDLS, CDR2 YYNGEE. The CDR3 DNA sequence: TGTGCCAGCAGCGTTCAGTTATTCTCCTACAATGAGCAGTTCTTC. As protein: CASSVQLFSYNEQFF.

The J gene is TRBJ1-2, the V gene TRBV28, with D possibly TRBD1 on 5 matching bases. With 7 bases removed from V and 6 bases from J, the gap between germline ends came to 15 bases. Germline CDR1 and CDR2: MDHEN and SYDVKM. The CDR3 is made up of 13 amino acids. As DNA, the CDR3 is TGTGCCAGCACCCTCTTGGGGCCCAATGGCTACACCTTC. It is translated as CASTLLGPNGYTF.